The sequence of this TCR beta chain was determined in a study of breast tumors, draining lymph nodes, adjacent tissues. Study-level results: Compared with basal-like, luminal-like tumors shared significantly more repertoire with nontumor tissue. Findings are consistent with lymph node origin and intratumoral expansion of most tumor T cells. That most tumor T cells come from lymph nodes remained unproven. Compared with lymph nodes, tumors were less diverse; compared with nontumor tissue, more.

Breast cancer patients provided tissue from their axillary draining lymph nodes. V shed 5 bases and J shed 0 bases, with 8 bases lying between them. This CDR3 region has 14 residues. The germline V gene has CDR1 SGHRS and CDR2 YFSETQ. TCRdb re-called the multiplex PCR reads with MiXCR, one entry per CDR3 protein. The sample carries more than 250,000 distinct CDR3 sequences, 30% to 35% recorded once. This clonotype has a count of ten or more. Its antigen remains unknown. The source material was axillary lymph node tissue. This clonotype originated in a female donor with breast cancer. Some clones in this sample may be carry-over from other donors' samples. This chain links TRBV5-1 with TRBJ2-2, with D tentatively TRBD2 (5 bases). The CDR3: CASSSDSNTGELFF. The CDR3 nucleotides are TGCGCCAGCAGTTCGGACTCGAACACCGGGGAGCTGTTTTTT.